These 8 T cell receptor beta chains were all obtained from the same sample, sequenced in a study of radiotherapy plus CTLA-4 blockade in lung cancer. Only in-frame clones appear in the TCRdb table, and some are missing; sequencing was by immunoSEQ multiplex PCR. Of 47,000 or so clones in the sample, approximately 81% were seen once. Material: peripheral blood, obtained from a patient treated with radiotherapy plus ipilimumab. The source of these receptors is a human donor with non-small cell lung cancer whose response to radiotherapy plus ipilimumab could not be evaluated.

This sequence joins TRBV28 and TRBJ2-6; 7 bases are shared with TRBD1. This CDR3 has 15 amino acids. V dropped 7 bases and J dropped 4; count of bases not matched to a gene: 7. Germline V lookup: CDR1 MDHEN, CDR2 SYDVKM. CDR3 residues: CASTSTGSGANVLTF. The CDR3 DNA reads TGTGCCAGCACCTCGACAGGGTCCGGGGCCAACGTCCTGACTTTC. Complete variable domain (other parts from reference TRBV28 and TRBJ2-6): DVKVTQSSRYLVKRTGEKVFLECVQDMDHENMFWYRQDPGLGLRLIYFSYDVKMKEKGDIPEGYSVSREKKERFSLILESASTNQTSMYLCASTSTGSGANVLTFGAGSRLTVL.

The chain links TRBV7-3 to TRBJ2-3; 7 positions match TRBD2. The germline gives CDR1 SGHTA, CDR2 FQGTGA. This CDR3 spans 17 amino acids. Trimming at V came to 5 bases and at J to 2 bases, leaving 13 bases not matched to a gene. CDR3 in DNA: TGTGCCAGCAGCCCTTCCGGGGCGGGAGATCCCACAGATACGCAGTATTTT. It is translated as CASSPSGAGDPTDTQYF.

Regarding this clone: Other DNA sequences in this specimen translate into the identical CDR3. The chain recombines TRBV18 with TRBJ1-3, with 11 nucleotides matching TRBD1. Germline assignment: CDR1 KGHSH and CDR2 LQKENI. The CDR3 extends over 15 amino acids. J was trimmed by 2 bases and V by 3 bases; bases with no gene match: 0. CDR3 DNA sequence: TGTGCCAGCTCACCGGGACAGGGGGCTGGAAACACCATATATTTT. Translation: CASSPGQGAGNTIYF.

The J gene is TRBJ2-2, the V gene TRBV6-5; D is possibly TRBD1 (5 bases). This CDR3 contains 14 residues. Trimming shortened V by 6 bases and J by 2 bases, and 10 bases separated the two germline ends. Germline V gives CDR1 MNHEY, CDR2 SVGAGI. CDR3 amino acids: CASRTGINTGELFF. The CDR3 DNA follows: TGTGCCAGCAGAACAGGAATAAACACCGGGGAGCTGTTTTTT.

V and J are TRBV10-2 and TRBJ2-1, with a tentative D call TRBD2 (5 bases). The CDR3 runs to 12 residues. The V and J ends lost 4 bases and 14 bases respectively, with 15 bases between them. The germline V gene encodes CDR1 WSHSY and CDR2 SAAADI. The CDR3 bases are TGCGCCAGCAGTGCCAGCGGCCAGAATAAGTTCTTC. Translated, it gives CASSASGQNKFF.

The rearrangement links TRBV6-6 to TRBJ1-2; the D gene is possibly TRBD1 (5 bases). CDR1 is MNHNY, CDR2 SVGAGI, per germline (reference sequence). Trimming removed 5 bases at V and 5 bases at J, with 9 bases between. This CDR3 region has 12 residues. In DNA form, the CDR3 reads TGTGCCAGCAGTCAACAGGTGTATGGCTACACCTTC. As protein: CASSQQVYGYTF.

The J gene is TRBJ2-7, the V gene TRBV6-5; D uncertain. V lost 5 bases and J 2 bases, leaving 10 bases between the germline ends. The CDR3 spans 13 residues. Germline V gene sequence: CDR1 MNHEY, CDR2 SVGAGI. In DNA form, the CDR3 reads TGTGCCAGCAGTCCTGGCAGGACCTACGAGCAGTACTTC. This codes for CASSPGRTYEQYF.

The gene calls are TRBV6-1 and TRBJ2-3, with a possible D match to TRBD1 (5 bases). CDR1 and CDR2 (germline): MNHNS, SASEGT. V gave up 3 bases and J gave up 2 bases, with 15 bases separating them. The CDR3 runs 16 residues. Here the CDR3 reads CASSDRAHKLTDTQYF. CDR3 nucleotide sequence: TGTGCCAGCAGTGACAGGGCCCACAAACTCACAGATACGCAGTATTTT.